This T cell receptor (beta chain) was identified in a study of beta chain features in type 1 diabetes. About the research overall: Across all samples, roughly 100,000,000 sorted cells were examined.

A CD45RO/CCR7/CD25/CD127/CD95/CD27 panel sorted naive, central memory, regulatory and stem cell-like memory CD4+ cells. In the case of this clone: No antigen is known for it.

Investigators reverse transcribed all isolated RNA, so they sequenced expressed TCRB transcripts. Measured with immunoSEQ multiplex PCR; TCRdb has only the in-frame clones, and not every one. Among roughly 150,000 clones, 63% were seen once, and the ten largest hold around 0.08%. Whole-study results and caveats: Type 1 diabetes patients showed a moderate but significant shortening of TCRB CDR3s in all four CD4+ subsets.

Input material: naive CD4+ T cells from blood. The receptor comes from a man between 25 and 39 years old with type 1 diabetes.

CDR3 amino acids: CASSLVAGVVGNEQFF. Here the CDR3 DNA reads TGTGCCAGCAGCTTAGTAGCGGGGGTTGTGGGCAATGAGCAGTTCTTC. The J gene is TRBJ2-1, the V gene TRBV7-8, with TRBD2 matching 9 bases. CDR1 and CDR2 (germline): SGHVS, FQNEAQ. This CDR3 comprises 16 residues. After removal of 1 base from V and 6 bases from J, the junction contained 7 bases not matched to a gene.